The 7 T cell receptor beta chains below come from one sample, sequenced in a study of STAT3 mutations in large granular lymphocyte leukemia (dated by TCRdb to between 2019 and 2020). What the authors observed across the whole study: At least one immunodominant TCRbeta clonotype was present in every T-LGLL patient, and multiple immunodominant subclonotypes appeared in about half of the T-LGLL patients.

Library preparation used the immunoSEQ multiplex PCR assay. TCRdb re-hosts the immuneACCESS table, in-frame sequences only. Its copies lack some clones; in the studies checked, an unresolved V gene accounts for under half of them, and the cause for the rest is not known. Across this sample there are about 10,000 clones, with 70% to 90% seen only once. Around a quarter of the sample is in the top ten clones. The antigens these receptors bind are not known. Sequenced material: peripheral blood mononuclear cells. These receptors were taken from a man in his 60s with T-cell large granular lymphocyte leukemia. Some clones in this sample may be carry-over from other donors' samples. The age is the age at diagnosis.

CDR3: CASSLSGGNQPQHF. DNA of the CDR3: TGTGCCAGCAGCTTATCCGGGGGCAATCAGCCCCAGCATTTT. V and J are TRBV7-3 and TRBJ1-5, with unresolved D. Germline CDR1 SGHTA, CDR2 FQGTGA. V was trimmed by 2 bases and J by 2 bases, leaving 7 bases between them. The CDR3 covers 14 residues.

This clone was seen just once. The chain has TRBV28 and TRBJ2-7, with TRBD2 matching over 8 bases. The length of the CDR3 is 15 residues. V was clipped by 5 bases and J by 4 bases; unmatched bases: 10. The germline CDR1 and CDR2 sequences are MDHEN and SYDVKM. The CDR3 coding sequence is TGTGCCAGCAGTGCAAGGAATAGCGGGGTATACGAGCAGTACTTC. Translating it yields CASSARNSGVYEQYF.

This chain connects TRBV5-1 to TRBJ2-1; 14 nucleotides match TRBD2. V lost 4 bases, J lost 8 bases, and 8 bases stayed unmatched. The CDR3 extends over 16 amino acids. The germline V gene has CDR1 SGHRS and CDR2 YFSETQ. For the CDR3, the DNA is TGCGCCAGCAGCCTTATGACTAGCGGGAGGGCACATGAGCAGTTCTTC. It encodes CASSLMTSGRAHEQFF.

This clone has a handful of counts. The rearrangement links TRBV5-1 to TRBJ2-5, with a possible D match to TRBD1 (5 bases). Trimming left V 0 bases short and J 6 bases short, with 9 bases between. The CDR3 contains 13 residues. CDR1 SGHRS and CDR2 YFSETQ come from the germline V gene. CDR3 sequence: CASSLDGAQTQYF. The CDR3 nucleotides read TGCGCCAGCAGCTTGGATGGGGCCCAGACCCAGTACTTC.

The chain joins TRBV6-1 to TRBJ2-7; maybe TRBD1 (5 bases). Trimming took off 4 bases at V and 3 bases at J, with 13 bases between the two ends. The germline CDR1 and CDR2 sequences are MNHNS and SASEGT. There are 14 residues in the CDR3. CDR3 bases: TGTGCCAGCAGTGTGCTCACAGGCAACTACGAGCAGTACTTC. Translating gives CASSVLTGNYEQYF.

The table lists this clone with a few counts. The chain employs TRBV28 and TRBJ1-2; 7 bases line up with TRBD1. Germline V lookup: CDR1 MDHEN, CDR2 SYDVKM. CDR3 size: 15 residues. V lost 2 bases, J lost 3 bases, and 6 bases stayed unmatched. The CDR3 loop is CASSLGQANYYGYTF. CDR3 in DNA: TGTGCCAGCAGTTTAGGACAGGCGAACTACTATGGCTACACCTTC.

The rearrangement uses TRBV5-1 and TRBJ2-1, with 9 bases matching TRBD2. The CDR3 is 16 residues long. After removal of 3 bases from V and 7 bases from J, the junction contained 11 bases not matched to a gene. CDR1 is SGHRS and CDR2 is YFSETQ in the germline V gene. The CDR3 bases are TGCGCCAGCAGCTACGGAGGCGGGAGGGCCGGTAATGAGCAGTTCTTC. It yields the protein CASSYGGGRAGNEQFF.